Presented here are 8 T cell receptor beta chains from one specimen sequenced in a study of blood T cell repertoires in COVID-19 (dated by TCRdb to 2019 to 2021). Libraries were made using the immunoSEQ multiplex PCR assay. Held by TCRdb, this immuneACCESS table contains in-frame sequences only and omits some clones. Under half of the omission traces to an unresolved V gene where checked; the cause of the rest is unknown. The sample table lists 200,000 to 250,000 clones, 85% to 90% of them with a count of one. 4.5% to 7.5% of the sample is taken by the ten largest. Source material: peripheral blood. Receptor source: a man older than 75 with acute or convalescent COVID-19.

The chain joins TRBV6-5 to TRBJ2-1; no firm D call. The germline V gene has CDR1 MNHEY and CDR2 SVGAGI. The CDR3 runs 11 residues. V was trimmed by 7 bases and J by 5 bases, leaving 6 bases between them. The CDR3 DNA is TGTGCCAGCAAAACAAACAATGAGCAGTTCTTC. It translates to CASKTNNEQFF.

This chain joins TRBV4-3 and TRBJ2-1; 9 bases agree with TRBD1. The CDR3 totals 14 residues. The V segment lost 1 base and the J segment 6 bases; nucleotides outside the gene matches: 1. The V gene's germline CDR1 is LGHNA and CDR2 YSLEER. CDR3 coding DNA: TGCGCCAGCAGCCAAGGGACAGGGGTCAATGAGCAGTTCTTC. It is translated as CASSQGTGVNEQFF.

The V gene is TRBV5-8, the J gene TRBJ2-7; 8 bases match TRBD2. CDR3 length: 16 residues. Per the germline V gene, CDR1 is SGHTS and CDR2 is YDEGEE. The J segment lost 2 bases and the V segment lost 4 bases, leaving 11 bases of the junction unmatched. CDR3 bases: TGTGCCAGCAGCCGGGGCAGCGGGAGTTTCCCCTACGAGCAGTACGTC. Translating gives CASSRGSGSFPYEQYV.

The chain has TRBV7-9 and TRBJ2-7; 9 positions match TRBD1. With 5 bases clipped from V and 5 bases from J, the junction kept 7 bases outside the gene matches. CDR3 length: 14 residues. Looked up from germline, CDR1 is SEHNR and CDR2 is FQNEAQ (reference sequence). CDR3 in amino acids: CASSRDRVSNEQYV. In DNA, the CDR3 is TGTGCCAGCAGCCGGGACAGGGTTTCCAACGAGCAGTACGTC.

This chain joins TRBV29-1 and TRBJ1-2; 8 bases fit TRBD1. V lost 2 bases, J lost 7 bases, and 6 bases stayed unmatched. In germline, CDR1 is SQVTM, CDR2 ANQGSEA. This CDR3 has 13 amino acids. The chain's CDR3 is CSVEQGANRGYTF. The DNA for the CDR3 is TGCAGCGTTGAACAGGGGGCGAATCGTGGCTACACCTTC.

The chain recombines TRBV20-1 with TRBJ1-2, with D maybe TRBD1 (6 bases). The germline CDR1 and CDR2 sequences are DFQATT and SNEGSKA (reference sequence). The CDR3 loop spans 11 amino acids. Trimming shortened V by 3 bases and J by 8 bases, and 10 bases separated the two germline ends. CDR3 amino acids: CSASYRDGYTF. Here the CDR3 DNA reads TGCAGTGCTAGTTACAGGGACGGCTACACCTTC.

The rearrangement joins TRBV19 to TRBJ2-1; 10 bases are shared with TRBD2. Looked up from germline, CDR1 is LNHDA and CDR2 is SQIVND (reference sequence). CDR3 length equals 17 residues. V shed 3 bases and J 6 bases; nucleotides not matched to a gene: 11. The CDR3 spells CASSMMSSGTSANEQFF. CDR3 DNA sequence: TGTGCCAGTAGTATGATGTCTTCCGGGACTAGCGCCAATGAGCAGTTCTTC.

V gene TRBV9 combines with J gene TRBJ2-1; 10 nucleotides line up with TRBD2. The CDR3 runs 15 residues. Germline-derived CDR1 and CDR2 are SGDLS and YYNGEE. J gave up 0 bases and V 3 bases, and 0 bases lay outside the gene matches. The CDR3 here is CASSASGSSYNEQFF. DNA for the CDR3: TGTGCCAGCAGCGCTAGCGGGAGCTCCTACAATGAGCAGTTCTTC.